This T cell receptor (beta chain) was recovered during a study of tumor-infiltrating lymphocytes in primary liver carcinoma. Unsorted whole blood supplied the blood RNA, and germline DNA was isolated too. This CDR3 region has 14 residues. Germline V CDR1 and CDR2: LGHNA, YNFKEQ. Of note for this clonotype: A read error may be the cause here, since a much bigger clone is one base away.

Total RNA (approximately 500 ng) served as template for TCR beta cDNA synthesis primed by a constant-region primer. Slightly modified ARM-PCR served as the procedure for the TCR beta libraries. These libraries came from three rounds of nested multiplex PCR. Primers for the first two PCR rounds were TRBV1-TRBV30 forward primers and a C-beta reverse primer (approximately 9 cycles per round). Via MiXCR, TCRdb re-called the multiplex PCR reads, giving one row per CDR3 protein. The data show about 330,000 distinct CDR3 sequences, with about two thirds seen just once and approximately 5.9% held by the top ten.

The sequencing sample was made of peripheral blood. The chain combines TRBV4-2 with TRBJ1-5; D might be TRBD1 (5 bases). This receptor was identified in a man aged 40-49 years with primary liver carcinoma and hepatitis B virus infection. This CDR3 reads CASSKGETNQSQHF. The CDR3 DNA follows: TGTGCCAGCAGCAAAGGGGAGACCAATCAGTCCCAGCATTTT.